This passage covers 24 T cell receptor beta chains from one sample sequenced in a study of blood T cell repertoires in COVID-19. TCRdb keeps only in-frame clones here, not all; method: immunoSEQ multiplex PCR. Among 200,000 to 250,000 clones, roughly 90% were seen once, and the ten largest hold approximately 4.8%. Sequenced sample: PBMCs or T cells enriched from blood (not recorded which). Receptors originate from a woman aged 25 to 39 who had been exposed to COVID-19.

The chain carries TRBV20-1 and TRBJ2-3; 8 nucleotides match TRBD2. The CDR3 is 15 residues long. V was clipped by 3 bases and J by 3 bases; unmatched bases: 8. CDR1 is DFQATT and CDR2 is SNEGSKA in the germline V gene (reference sequence). The CDR3 DNA follows: TGCAGTGCTAGTCGAGCGGGGGATGAAACAGATACGCAGTATTTT. It yields the protein CSASRAGDETDTQYF.

CDR3 loop: CASSQEGQGGNTIYF. The CDR3 region has the DNA TGTGCCAGCAGCCAAGAGGGACAAGGTGGAAACACCATATATTTT. V usage is TRBV3-1 (or the pseudogene TRBV3-2) and J usage is TRBJ1-3, with D perhaps matching TRBD1 (6 bases). Per germline, CDR1 LGHDT and CDR2 YNNKEL (reference sequence). This CDR3 has 15 residues. V lost 0 bases and J lost 3, with 9 bases in between.

The chain has TRBV10-3 and TRBJ1-5, with TRBD1 identical over 7 bases. J lost 6 bases, V lost 6 bases, and 14 bases had no gene match. Germline V gives CDR1 ENHRY, CDR2 SYGVKD. This CDR3 is built from 16 residues. In DNA, the CDR3 is TGTGCCATCAGCGACAGGGTGCCGGGTGGAATTCAGCCCCAGCATTTT. Translation gives CAISDRVPGGIQPQHF.

This clone was seen more than once but under ten times. The rearrangement joins TRBV5-1 to TRBJ1-2; 8 nucleotides line up with TRBD1. After removal of 2 bases from V and 0 bases from J, the junction contained 6 bases not matched to a gene. The V gene's germline CDR1 is SGHRS and CDR2 YFSETQ. CDR3 length: 16 residues. The CDR3 DNA is TGCGCCAGCAGCTTACTCGGACAGGGACCTAACTATGGCTACACCTTC. It encodes CASSLLGQGPNYGYTF.

In its sample, this clone was seen a few times. V gene TRBV12-3 or TRBV12-4 combines with J gene TRBJ2-3; no clear D gene. This CDR3 spans 13 amino acids. The ends were cut back, 3 bases at V and 4 bases at J, with 8 bases in the middle. The CDR3 sequence: CASSFNGPDTQYF. The CDR3 DNA sequence: TGTGCCAGCAGTTTTAATGGGCCAGATACGCAGTATTTT.

The chain employs TRBV3-1 (or the pseudogene TRBV3-2) and TRBJ1-2; TRBD1 agrees at 7 bases. The V gene's germline CDR1 is LGHDT and CDR2 YNNKEL (reference sequence). The V segment lost 2 bases and the J segment 2 bases; nucleotides outside the gene matches: 2. The CDR3 has 14 amino acids. The CDR3 coding sequence is TGTGCCAGCAGCCAACAGGGGGTAAACTATGGCTACACCTTC. It encodes CASSQQGVNYGYTF.

The rearrangement links TRBV11-3 to TRBJ1-1, with a weak D call TRBD1 (6 bases). There are 14 residues in the CDR3. V shed 1 base and J shed 5 bases, with 11 bases lying between them. In germline, CDR1 is SGHNT, CDR2 YENEEA. This CDR3 reads CASSLVRTGTEAFF. Written as DNA, the CDR3 is TGTGCCAGCAGCTTAGTTCGTACAGGGACTGAAGCTTTCTTT.

V and J are TRBV2 and TRBJ1-1, with D tentatively TRBD1 (5 bases). This CDR3 has 14 amino acids. Germline V gene data show CDR1 as SNHLY and CDR2 as FYNNEI. Trimming took off 7 bases at V and 0 bases at J, with 12 bases between the two ends. The CDR3 sequence is CASKDRGMNTEAFF. In DNA form, the CDR3 reads TGTGCCAGCAAGGATAGGGGAATGAACACTGAAGCTTTCTTT.

This chain links TRBV20-1 with TRBJ1-1; D gene ambiguous. Germline V lookup: CDR1 DFQATT, CDR2 SNEGSKA (reference sequence). V lost 5 bases and J 6 bases, leaving 10 bases between the germline ends. This CDR3 is built from 11 residues. CDR3 sequence: CSAPSRSEAFF. CDR3 nucleotide sequence: TGCAGTGCTCCGAGCAGGTCTGAAGCTTTCTTT.

Only a few counts were recorded for this clone. V and J are TRBV27 and TRBJ1-2; no reliable D call. V was pared by 3 bases and J by 7 bases, with 12 bases between. The CDR3 extends over 13 amino acids. From germline, CDR1 is MNHEY and CDR2 SMNVEV (reference sequence). Here the CDR3 reads CASSFSGNRGYTF. CDR3 DNA: TGTGCCAGCAGTTTTTCCGGGAACCGTGGCTACACCTTC.

The chain couples TRBV7-6 to TRBJ1-1; TRBD1 agrees at 7 bases. The CDR3 is 15 residues long. From germline, CDR1 is SGHVS and CDR2 FNYEAQ. Trimming took 5 bases from V and 4 from J; bases not matched to a gene: 10. The CDR3 sequence is CASSRRQGSVTEAFF. CDR3 sequence (DNA): TGTGCCAGCAGCAGAAGACAGGGATCCGTCACTGAAGCTTTCTTT.

The genes are TRBV5-1 and TRBJ2-7, with 7 bases lining up with TRBD2. CDR1 is SGHRS and CDR2 is YFSETQ in the germline V gene. The trim removed 1 base at V and 4 bases at J, leaving 8 bases unmatched. This CDR3 is built from 15 residues. CDR3 sequence (DNA): TGCGCCAGCAGCTTGCTGGGGACTAATACTTACGAGCAGTACTTC. Residues: CASSLLGTNTYEQYF.

The CDR3 region has the DNA TGTGCCACCAGTGGACCTTCGACTAAGCAGTACTTC. Amino acid sequence: CATSGPSTKQYF. The genes are TRBV24-1 and TRBJ2-7; D might be TRBD2 (5 bases). The CDR3 totals 12 residues. V lost 5 bases to trimming and J lost 8 bases, with 12 bases between them. The germline CDR1 and CDR2 sequences are KGHDR and SFDVKD.

The genes are TRBV19 and TRBJ1-6; unclear D gene. Trimming shortened V by 6 bases and J by 7 bases, and 13 bases separated the two germline ends. The germline gives CDR1 LNHDA, CDR2 SQIVND (reference sequence). This CDR3 is 14 amino acids long. The CDR3 DNA is TGTGCCAGTAGAGGCGTGACTGAGAATTCACCCCTCCACTTT. This gives the protein CASRGVTENSPLHF.

A note on this clone: A single base separates this from a much larger clone, so it may be a read error. The CDR3 sequence is CASSPTGIYGYTF. CDR3 sequence (DNA): TGTGCCAGCAGCCCGACAGGGATCTATGGCTACACCTTC. V is TRBV3-1 (or the pseudogene TRBV3-2) and J is TRBJ1-2; 7 nucleotides match TRBD1. V shed 4 bases and J 4 bases; nucleotides not matched to a gene: 3. Germline CDR1 reads LGHDT; CDR2 reads YNNKEL (reference sequence). This CDR3 is built from 13 residues.

The rearrangement uses TRBV27 and TRBJ1-5; the D gene is possibly TRBD1 (5 bases). The V end was cut by 8 bases, the J end by 2 bases, with 16 bases between. Germline-derived CDR1 and CDR2 are MNHEY and SMNVEV (reference sequence). CDR3 length: 15 residues. CDR3 sequence: CASSTGGRGNQPQHF. The CDR3 bases are TGTGCCAGCTCGACCGGGGGGAGGGGCAATCAGCCCCAGCATTTT.

The chain links TRBV5-1 to TRBJ2-7, with a tentative D call TRBD1 (6 bases). Germline CDR1 SGHRS, CDR2 YFSETQ. This CDR3 contains 14 residues. The V end was cut by 0 bases, the J end by 1 base, with 8 bases between. The CDR3 loop is CASSLAGASYEQYF. The CDR3 DNA reads as TGCGCCAGCAGCTTGGCAGGGGCGTCCTACGAGCAGTACTTC. Drawing the rest from reference TRBV5-1 and TRBJ2-7, the complete variable domain is KAGVTQTPRYLIKTRGQQVTLSCSPISGHRSVSWYQQTPGQGLQFLFEYFSETQRNKGNFPGRFSGRQFSNSRSEMNVSTLELGDSALYLCASSLAGASYEQYFGPGTRLTVT.

The chain carries TRBV5-1 and TRBJ2-3; D might be TRBD2 (6 bases). CDR1 and CDR2 (germline): SGHRS, YFSETQ. V lost 4 bases, J lost 6 bases, and 18 bases lay in between. The CDR3 runs 15 residues. CDR3 bases: TGCGCCAGCAGCCCTCGGGACTCCACTCGCGATACGCAGTATTTT. This translates into CASSPRDSTRDTQYF.

J is TRBJ2-3 and V is TRBV2; 9 nucleotides line up with TRBD1. The germline V gene encodes CDR1 SNHLY and CDR2 FYNNEI. The CDR3 contains 17 residues. Unmatched junction bases numbered 12, after V lost 8 bases and J lost 0 bases. CDR3 region: CASAPGTGSQSTDTQYF. The CDR3 bases are TGTGCCAGCGCACCCGGGACAGGGTCACAAAGCACAGATACGCAGTATTTT. The full variable domain, in which reference TRBV2 and TRBJ2-3 provide the parts outside the CDR3, is EPEVTQTPSHQVTQMGQEVILRCVPISNHLYFYWYRQILGQKVEFLVSFYNNEISEKSEIFDDQFSVERPDGSNFTLKIRSTKLEDSAMYFCASAPGTGSQSTDTQYFGPGTRLTVL.

The chain carries TRBV4-1 and TRBJ2-2, with TRBD2 matching over 11 bases. The CDR3 totals 19 residues. V was clipped by 0 bases and J by 4 bases; unmatched bases: 10. Looked up from germline, CDR1 is MGHRA and CDR2 is YSYEKL. The CDR3 DNA is TGCGCCAGCAGCCAAGAATTGTTAGCGGGGGGGCGTGGCACCGGGGAGCTGTTTTTT. Translation gives CASSQELLAGGRGTGELFF.

V gene TRBV30 combines with J gene TRBJ2-1; D is perhaps TRBD1 (5 bases). V was clipped by 8 bases and J by 5 bases, with 19 bases between them. Germline values: CDR1 GTSNPN, CDR2 SVGIG (reference sequence). CDR3 length: 14 residues. CDR3 protein: CATQTVIGNNEQFF. CDR3 DNA: TGTGCCACACAGACAGTGATTGGGAACAATGAGCAGTTCTTC. The full variable domain, in which reference TRBV30 and TRBJ2-1 provide the parts outside the CDR3, is SQTIHQWPATLVQPVGSPLSLECTVEGTSNPNLYWYRQAAGRGLQLLFYSVGIGQISSEVPQNLSASRPQDRQFILSSKKLLLSDSGFYLCATQTVIGNNEQFFGPGTRLTVL.

This chain uses TRBV12-3 or TRBV12-4 with TRBJ2-1, with TRBD1 as a possible D gene (5 bases). V was cut by 7 bases and J by 4 bases, with 11 bases left in between. The CDR3 extends over 13 amino acids. The CDR3 DNA sequence: TGTGCCAGCAATCCCACAGGATACAATGAGCAGTTCTTC. It encodes CASNPTGYNEQFF.

This clone was counted a single time. The V call is TRBV6-2 or TRBV6-3, the J call TRBJ2-4; 8 positions match TRBD1. Trimming removed 6 bases from V and 9 bases from J; junction bases left unmatched: 16. Germline V lookup: CDR1 MNHEY, CDR2 SVGEGT. The CDR3 runs to 16 residues. Written as DNA, the CDR3 is TGTGCCAGCAGCCGACAGGGGTTGCTAGCCTTGGGCATTCAGTACTTC. Amino acids: CASSRQGLLALGIQYF.

The DNA of the CDR3 is TGTGCCAGCAGCGGAACAGGGGTCGGGGAGCTGTTTTTT. It encodes CASSGTGVGELFF. The chain has TRBV5-6 and TRBJ2-2; 7 bases align to TRBD1. Germline trimming cut 4 bases from V and 7 bases from J; bases unmatched to any gene: 4. The CDR3 is made up of 13 amino acids. Germline assignment: CDR1 SGHDT and CDR2 YYEEEE.